This T cell receptor (beta chain) was sequenced for a study of blood T cell repertoires in COVID-19. Here immunoSEQ multiplex PCR was the method, and the copy in TCRdb shows in-frame clones only, minus some. Of roughly 230,000 clones in the sample, around 90% were seen once. Trimming stripped 3 bases from V and 0 bases from J, with 2 bases between. In germline, CDR1 is MNHEY, CDR2 SMNVEV (reference sequence). The length of the CDR3 is 12 residues. The chain links TRBV27 to TRBJ2-5; no definite D call. The sample was peripheral blood. The sequence was obtained from a woman aged 55-75 years with COVID-19, enrolled during active disease. CDR3 amino acids: CASSFDQETQYF. CDR3 in DNA: TGTGCCAGCAGTTTCGACCAAGAGACCCAGTACTTC.